These 27 T cell receptor beta chains were sequenced from one sample in a study of a mutant IDH1 vaccine in newly diagnosed glioma. Their antigen targets remain unknown. Assay used: immunoSEQ multiplex PCR; TCRdb lists only in-frame clones, some missing. The sample shows over 55,000 clones, approximately 80% of them seen only once. Time point given: week 11, during vaccination. A 20-mer mutant IDH1 peptide at 300 ug was injected subcutaneously with topical imiquimod. This sample comprised PBMCs, obtained from a glioma patient whose treatment included an IDH1 peptide vaccine. Receptor source: a man aged 30 to 39 with glioma.

In DNA, the CDR3 is TGTGCCCACCGGGACAGAGGATATAATTCACCCCTCCACTTT. Its translation: CAHRDRGYNSPLHF. This chain connects TRBV28 to TRBJ1-6; 7 nucleotides align to TRBD1. This CDR3 spans 14 amino acids. V shed 11 bases and J 4 bases; nucleotides not matched to a gene: 8. In germline, CDR1 is MDHEN, CDR2 SYDVKM. The full variable domain, its missing parts supplied by reference TRBV28 and TRBJ1-6, is DVKVTQSSRYLVKRTGEKVFLECVQDMDHENMFWYRQDPGLGLRLIYFSYDVKMKEKGDIPEGYSVSREKKERFSLILESASTNQTSMYLCAHRDRGYNSPLHFGNGTRLTVT.

The chain links TRBV30 to TRBJ2-7, with TRBD2 matching 11 bases. J lost 5 bases, V lost 0 bases, and 3 bases had no gene match. Germline V lookup: CDR1 GTSNPN, CDR2 SVGIG (reference sequence). The CDR3 runs to 14 residues. Written as DNA, the CDR3 is TGTGCCTGGAGTGTAACTAGCGGGAGAAACGAGCAGTACTTC. Amino acid sequence: CAWSVTSGRNEQYF. Full variable domain (missing parts from reference TRBV30 and TRBJ2-7): SQTIHQWPATLVQPVGSPLSLECTVEGTSNPNLYWYRQAAGRGLQLLFYSVGIGQISSEVPQNLSASRPQDRQFILSSKKLLLSDSGFYLCAWSVTSGRNEQYFGPGTRLTVT.

V and J are TRBV10-3 and TRBJ2-7, with D perhaps assigned TRBD1 or TRBD2 (5 bases each). The ends were cut back, 4 bases at V and 0 bases at J, with 13 bases in the middle. This CDR3 has 15 residues. From germline, CDR1 is ENHRY and CDR2 SYGVKD. Here the CDR3 DNA reads TGTGCCATCAGTGTAACGGGACCCCTCTCCTACGAGCAGTACTTC. Protein product: CAISVTGPLSYEQYF.

The gene calls are TRBV9 and TRBJ2-7, with TRBD1 identical over 9 bases. Per germline, CDR1 SGDLS and CDR2 YYNGEE. The CDR3 length is 16 residues. The J segment lost 5 bases and the V segment lost 3 bases, leaving 12 bases of the junction unmatched. The CDR3 here is CASSEAPGQGRDEQYF. The CDR3 bases are TGTGCCAGCAGCGAGGCTCCGGGACAGGGTAGAGACGAGCAGTACTTC.

The chain is built from TRBV28 and TRBJ2-3; TRBD2 might be the D (6 bases). Germline lookup yields CDR1 MDHEN and CDR2 SYDVKM. Trimming cost V 1 base and J 2 bases, with 16 bases left between them. This CDR3 contains 17 residues. CDR3 nucleotides: TGTGCCAGCAGTTTATCAAACATTTGGGAGGACACAGATACGCAGTATTTT. Its protein is CASSLSNIWEDTDTQYF.

This chain connects TRBV7-2 to TRBJ1-6, with no clear D. The CDR3 runs to 15 residues. Germline loops: CDR1 SGHTA, CDR2 FQGNSA. With 0 bases removed from V and 6 bases from J, the gap between germline ends came to 9 bases. CDR3 DNA: TGTGCCAGCAGCTTAGCGAGGCAGGTTAATTCACCCCTCCACTTT. This translates into CASSLARQVNSPLHF.

V usage is TRBV15 and J usage is TRBJ2-1; D is possibly TRBD1 or TRBD2 (7 bases each). The V and J ends lost 5 bases and 7 bases respectively, with 18 bases between them. The CDR3 covers 15 residues. Per the germline V gene, CDR1 is LNHNV and CDR2 is YYDKDF (reference sequence). Written as DNA, the CDR3 is TGTGCCACCAGCGCGGGGGACAGCCGCGGGAATGAGCAGTTCTTC. Amino acids: CATSAGDSRGNEQFF.

The rearrangement uses TRBV28 and TRBJ2-3; possible D gene TRBD1, 5 bases. Per the germline V gene, CDR1 is MDHEN and CDR2 is SYDVKM. The length of the CDR3 is 17 residues. The V gene lost 6 bases and the J gene lost 4 bases, with 23 bases spanning the gap. The CDR3 DNA is TGTGCCAGCAGCCGCCTTAGGGGCCCCGGTATGGCAGATACGCAGTATTTT. Translation: CASSRLRGPGMADTQYF.

This clone was observed a single time. The chain links TRBV29-1 to TRBJ2-1; maybe TRBD2 (6 bases). Per germline, CDR1 SQVTM and CDR2 ANQGSEA. Trimming stripped 5 bases from V and 0 bases from J, with 14 bases between. The CDR3 has 15 amino acids. This CDR3 reads CSVKGGPSSYNEQFF. DNA of the CDR3: TGCAGCGTTAAGGGAGGCCCTAGCTCCTACAATGAGCAGTTCTTC.

The chain recombines TRBV30 with TRBJ1-2, with D maybe TRBD1 (5 bases). CDR1 and CDR2 from the germline V gene are GTSNPN and SVGIG (reference sequence). CDR3 length: 14 amino acids. Trimming took 0 bases from V and 4 from J, leaving 12 bases between them. CDR3 DNA: TGTGCCTGGAGTGTATCAAGGGGAGCCTATGGCTACACCTTC. Its protein product is CAWSVSRGAYGYTF. Looking up the rest from reference TRBV30 and TRBJ1-2 gives the full variable domain: SQTIHQWPATLVQPVGSPLSLECTVEGTSNPNLYWYRQAAGRGLQLLFYSVGIGQISSEVPQNLSASRPQDRQFILSSKKLLLSDSGFYLCAWSVSRGAYGYTFGSGTRLTVV.

This rearrangement joins TRBV6-1 to TRBJ2-5; 12 bases agree with TRBD2. Germline V lookup: CDR1 MNHNS, CDR2 SASEGT. Unmatched junction bases numbered 2, after V lost 2 bases and J lost 4 bases. This CDR3 comprises 15 residues. CDR3 in amino acids: CASSELAGGLETQYF. CDR3 DNA sequence: TGTGCCAGCAGTGAACTAGCGGGGGGGCTAGAGACCCAGTACTTC.

In this sample, this clone turned up once. The V and J genes are TRBV27 and TRBJ1-3, with D possibly being TRBD1 (6 bases). V dropped 8 bases and J dropped 1 base, with 12 bases sitting between them. The CDR3 has 14 amino acids. The germline gives CDR1 MNHEY, CDR2 SMNVEV (reference sequence). The CDR3 loop reads CASRGGGSGNTIYF. CDR3 nucleotides: TGTGCCAGCCGAGGGGGGGGGTCTGGAAACACCATATATTTT.

This clone has just a few counts. The V gene is TRBV4-1, the J gene TRBJ1-5; D is perhaps TRBD1 (6 bases). Per germline, CDR1 MGHRA and CDR2 YSYEKL. CDR3 length: 16 residues. V was pared by 0 bases and J by 3 bases, with 12 bases between. CDR3 nucleotides: TGCGCCAGCAGCCAAGAAACAGGGTTTACCAATCAGCCCCAGCATTTT. Translation gives CASSQETGFTNQPQHF.

Only a few counts were recorded for this clone. The chain is built from TRBV7-9 and TRBJ1-6; D gene unclear. This CDR3 region has 11 residues. Germline CDR1 is SEHNR and CDR2 is FQNEAQ (reference sequence). Trimming took 5 bases from V and 8 from J, leaving 4 bases between them. CDR3: CASSPDSPLHF. The CDR3 nucleotides are TGTGCCAGCAGCCCTGATTCACCCCTCCACTTT.

The chain has TRBV30 and TRBJ2-5; perhaps D is TRBD1 or TRBD2 (6 bases each). Trimming shortened V by 0 bases and J by 5 bases, and 16 bases separated the two germline ends. Germline CDR1 is GTSNPN and CDR2 is SVGIG (reference sequence). The CDR3 is 15 residues long. Here the CDR3 reads CAWSVGGSSRETQYF. As DNA, the CDR3 is TGTGCCTGGAGTGTAGGGGGGTCGAGTCGGGAGACCCAGTACTTC.

The chain uses TRBV15 and TRBJ2-6; D is unclear. Trimming left V 5 bases short and J 2 bases short, with 10 bases between. Germline assignment: CDR1 LNHNV and CDR2 YYDKDF (reference sequence). This CDR3 spans 15 amino acids. This chain's CDR3 is CATSPRTTGANVLTF. The CDR3 DNA sequence: TGTGCCACCAGCCCCCGGACCACTGGGGCCAACGTCCTGACTTTC.

The chain links TRBV7-1 to TRBJ1-1; no definite D call. TRBV7-1 falls under the ORF class, with uncertain function. This CDR3 contains 14 residues. The V gene lost 4 bases and the J gene lost 1 base, with 10 bases spanning the gap. CDR3 protein: CASSLGHRNTEAFF. The CDR3 region has the DNA TGTGCCAGCAGCTTAGGGCACCGGAACACTGAAGCTTTCTTT.

This rearrangement joins TRBV6-1 to TRBJ2-3; TRBD2 matches 11 bases. The CDR3 has 18 amino acids. Per the germline V gene, CDR1 is MNHNS and CDR2 is SASEGT. V gave up 3 bases and J gave up 0 bases; unmatched junction bases: 8. The CDR3 spells CASSDGVASGGSTDTQYF. Here the CDR3 DNA reads TGTGCCAGCAGTGACGGTGTCGCTAGCGGGGGGAGCACAGATACGCAGTATTTT.

With regard to this clone: The same CDR3 is also encoded by other DNA sequences in this sample. V and J are TRBV7-9 and TRBJ2-7; tentatively, D is TRBD1 or TRBD2 (5 bases each). Germline V gene data show CDR1 as SEHNR and CDR2 as FQNEAQ (reference sequence). This CDR3 has 12 residues. Trimming left V 5 bases short and J 3 bases short, with 8 bases between. The CDR3 loop reads CASSLGVYEQYF. Written as DNA, the CDR3 is TGTGCCAGCAGCCTGGGGGTCTACGAGCAGTACTTC.

The J gene is TRBJ2-3, the V gene TRBV9; either TRBD1 or TRBD2 may fit D (5 bases each). This CDR3 spans 11 amino acids. Trimming removed 3 bases from V and 12 bases from J, with 11 bases in between. Germline CDR1 reads SGDLS; CDR2 reads YYNGEE. This chain's CDR3 is CASSERGHQYF. The CDR3 DNA follows: TGTGCCAGCAGCGAGAGGGGTCACCAGTATTTT. Together with reference TRBV9 and TRBJ2-3, the CDR3 gives the full variable domain: DSGVTQTPKHLITATGQRVTLRCSPRSGDLSVYWYQQSLDQGLQFLIQYYNGEERAKGNILERFSAQQFPDLHSELNLSSLELGDSALYFCASSERGHQYFGPGTRLTVL.

The chain combines TRBV19 with TRBJ1-6; tentative D call: TRBD1 (5 bases). CDR3 length: 14 residues. The germline V gene has CDR1 LNHDA and CDR2 SQIVND (reference sequence). The V end was cut by 7 bases, the J end by 5 bases, with 12 bases between. CDR3 region: CASTSGPDNSPLHF. The DNA for the CDR3 is TGTGCCAGTACCTCGGGACCGGATAATTCACCCCTCCACTTT.

The V and J genes are TRBV7-2 and TRBJ2-1; D call uncertain. Germline assignment: CDR1 SGHTA and CDR2 FQGNSA. V was pared by 6 bases and J by 0 bases, with 6 bases between. The length of the CDR3 is 13 residues. CDR3 in DNA: TGTGCCAGCAGAGAAATCTCCTACAATGAGCAGTTCTTC. Its translation is CASREISYNEQFF. The variable domain in full, completed from reference TRBV7-2 and TRBJ2-1, reads GAGVSQSPSNKVTEKGKDVELRCDPISGHTALYWYRQSLGQGLEFLIYFQGNSAPDKSGLPSDRFSAERTGGSVSTLTIQRTQQEDSAVYLCASREISYNEQFFGPGTRLTVL.

This clone was seen just once. The J gene is TRBJ1-2, the V gene TRBV14; D is unresolved. Germline values: CDR1 SGHDN, CDR2 FVKESK. Trimming took 1 base from V and 5 from J, leaving 8 bases between them. The CDR3 extends over 13 amino acids. Here the CDR3 reads CASSQGIIYGYTF. CDR3 in DNA: TGTGCCAGCAGCCAAGGTATCATTTATGGCTACACCTTC. Together with reference TRBV14 and TRBJ1-2, the CDR3 gives the full variable domain: EAGVTQFPSHSVIEKGQTVTLRCDPISGHDNLYWYRRVMGKEIKFLLHFVKESKQDESGMPNNRFLAERTGGTYSTLKVQPAELEDSGVYFCASSQGIIYGYTFGSGTRLTVV.

The chain is built from TRBV9 and TRBJ1-5; D uncertain. Germline V gene data show CDR1 as SGDLS and CDR2 as YYNGEE. V was cut by 3 bases and J by 5 bases, with 9 bases left in between. This CDR3 has 13 residues. The DNA for the CDR3 is TGTGCCAGCAGCGCGAGACCCGATCAGCCCCAGCATTTT. The encoded protein is CASSARPDQPQHF.

The J gene is TRBJ2-1, the V gene TRBV19, with 9 bases lining up with TRBD2. Germline assignment: CDR1 LNHDA and CDR2 SQIVND (reference sequence). This CDR3 has 16 amino acids. The V and J ends lost 7 bases and 8 bases, in that order; junction bases with no gene match: 15. CDR3 region: CASIRDPGLAIYEQFF. The DNA of the CDR3 is TGTGCCAGTATCAGGGACCCGGGACTAGCAATCTATGAGCAGTTCTTC.

This clone appeared a single time. At one of its ends the junction is not consistent with the germline gene, which may arise from a read error. The chain carries TRBV7-9 and TRBJ1-5; no definite D call. The CDR3 has 14 residues. CDR1 and CDR2 (germline): SEHNR, FQNEAQ (reference sequence). The CDR3 DNA follows: TGTGCCAGCAGCCTAGCGGGTGGCAATCAGCCCCAGCATTTT. Amino acid sequence: CASSLAGGNQPQHF.

The rearrangement joins TRBV5-1 to TRBJ1-3; D gene ambiguous. CDR3 size: 13 residues. Germline V gene data show CDR1 as SGHRS and CDR2 as YFSETQ. Deletions cut 0 bases from V and 0 bases from J, with 1 base between. CDR3 in DNA: TGCGCCAGCAGCTTGGGCTCTGGAAACACCATATATTTT. It encodes CASSLGSGNTIYF.